These 6 T cell receptor beta chains came from one sample sequenced in a study of cytomegalovirus exposure and HLA in healthy donors. 13 Jbeta primers and 60 Vbeta primers were used for the PCR. Libraries were prepared by immunoSEQ multiplex PCR; TCRdb keeps only in-frame clonotypes and omits some of them. This table has 90,000 to 120,000 clones, approximately 70% appearing once. Sequencing was carried out using PBMCs. The receptor set was obtained from a man in his forties in good health and CMV-seropositive.

The chain employs TRBV5-8 and TRBJ2-1; 10 nucleotides agree with TRBD2. Germline CDR1 is SGHTS and CDR2 is YDEGEE. The V segment lost 4 bases and the J segment 1 base; nucleotides outside the gene matches: 8. The CDR3 sequence is 17 residues long. CDR3 coding DNA: TGTGCCAGCAGCGCGAGCGGGAGGGTTGGGTCCTACAATGAGCAGTTCTTC. Translating it yields CASSASGRVGSYNEQFF.

This clone appeared once. This chain connects TRBV13 to TRBJ2-7; TRBD1 matches 11 bases. Germline CDR1 and CDR2: PRHDT and FYEKMQ (reference sequence). The CDR3 sequence is 16 residues long. V lost 5 bases to trimming and J lost 1 base; unmatched junction nucleotides: 7. The CDR3 protein is CASSRGQGAISYEQYF. As DNA, the CDR3 is TGTGCCAGCAGCCGAGGACAGGGGGCTATTTCCTACGAGCAGTACTTC. Drawing the rest from reference TRBV13 and TRBJ2-7, the complete variable domain is AAGVIQSPRHLIKEKRETATLKCYPIPRHDTVYWYQQGPGQDPQFLISFYEKMQSDKGSIPDRFSAQQFSDYHSELNMSSLELGDSALYFCASSRGQGAISYEQYFGPGTRLTVT.

The chain recombines TRBV10-3 with TRBJ2-1; 10 bases agree with TRBD1. Germline CDR1 and CDR2: ENHRY and SYGVKD. This CDR3 comprises 14 residues. Trimming removed 6 bases from V and 9 bases from J; junction bases left unmatched: 8. CDR3 residues: CAIRGGQGVGEQFF. In DNA form, the CDR3 reads TGTGCCATCAGGGGAGGACAGGGGGTAGGTGAGCAGTTCTTC.

The rearrangement links TRBV30 to TRBJ2-5; D is unresolved. V lost 0 bases to trimming and J lost 5 bases, with 10 bases between them. Germline CDR1 reads GTSNPN; CDR2 reads SVGIG (reference sequence). The CDR3 loop spans 13 amino acids. CDR3 in amino acids: CAWSVQLTETQYF. The CDR3 DNA follows: TGTGCCTGGAGTGTACAGTTGACGGAGACCCAGTACTTC.

The sample holds one count of this clone. This chain connects TRBV30 to TRBJ2-3; TRBD2 aligns across 7 bases. The CDR3 runs 16 residues. V trimming: 6 bases; J trimming: 0 bases; junction bases outside the gene matches: 12. Looked up from germline, CDR1 is GTSNPN and CDR2 is SVGIG (reference sequence). Here the CDR3 reads CACAPAGLFSTDTQYF. The DNA of the CDR3 is TGTGCCTGCGCGCCCGCGGGACTATTTAGCACAGATACGCAGTATTTT.

The chain joins TRBV7-9 to TRBJ1-1; D may be TRBD1 (6 bases). This CDR3 comprises 16 residues. Germline V gene data show CDR1 as SEHNR and CDR2 as FQNEAQ (reference sequence). The germline V and J ends were trimmed by 8 bases and 0 bases, with 19 bases remaining between them. The CDR3 nucleotides are TGTGCCAGCTCTAAGGGGGGGTCGCAGGTGAACACTGAAGCTTTCTTT. This gives the protein CASSKGGSQVNTEAFF.